Below, 6 T cell receptor beta chains from the same sample are listed, as sequenced in a study of technical replicates of blood from several donors. Libraries were prepared by immunoSEQ multiplex PCR; TCRdb keeps only in-frame clonotypes and omits some of them. This sample yields about 72,000 clones, of which roughly 92% are seen a single time; around 0.38% belongs to the top ten. The material sequenced was T cells isolated from PBMCs. The receptors originated from a human donor in good health.

The J gene is TRBJ1-4, the V gene TRBV27, with a weak D call TRBD1 (5 bases). Trimming removed 10 bases at V and 0 bases at J, with 12 bases between. The CDR3 totals 14 residues. Germline CDR1 MNHEY, CDR2 SMNVEV (reference sequence). CDR3 residues: CATGGIATNEKLFF. The CDR3 coding sequence is TGTGCCACCGGGGGAATAGCAACTAATGAAAAACTGTTTTTT. Together with reference TRBV27 and TRBJ1-4, the CDR3 gives the full variable domain: EAQVTQNPRYLITVTGKKLTVTCSQNMNHEYMSWYRQDPGLGLRQIYYSMNVEVTDKGDVPEGYKVSRKEKRNFPLILESPSPNQTSLYFCATGGIATNEKLFFGSGTQLSVL.

J is TRBJ2-7 and V is TRBV5-1; weak D call: TRBD2 (6 bases). This CDR3 spans 12 amino acids. Germline-derived CDR1 and CDR2 are SGHRS and YFSETQ. Deletions cut 6 bases from V and 6 bases from J, with 13 bases between. CDR3 sequence reads: CASNYGSSEQYF. The CDR3 DNA reads TGCGCCAGCAACTACGGGAGTAGCGAGCAGTACTTC.

The chain uses TRBV7-3 and TRBJ1-5; no clear D gene. Per the germline V gene, CDR1 is SGHTA and CDR2 is FQGTGA. The CDR3 extends over 13 amino acids. V was shortened by 1 base and J by 7 bases, with 8 bases between the two germline ends. DNA for the CDR3: TGTGCCAGCAGCTTAAGCCACTTCCAGCCCCAGCATTTT. Its translation: CASSLSHFQPQHF.

The rearrangement links TRBV6-5 to TRBJ2-6; the D is unclear. V lost 5 bases and J lost 0, with 5 bases in between. The CDR3 runs to 14 residues. Germline CDR1 reads MNHEY; CDR2 reads SVGAGI. The CDR3 coding sequence is TGTGCCAGCAGTACAGTCTCTGGGGCCAACGTCCTGACTTTC. This encodes CASSTVSGANVLTF.

The rearrangement links TRBV5-1 to TRBJ2-5, with 7 bases identical to TRBD2. CDR1 and CDR2 from the germline V gene are SGHRS and YFSETQ. This CDR3 is 13 amino acids long. The J segment lost 4 bases and the V segment lost 4 bases, leaving 4 bases of the junction unmatched. The CDR3 DNA is TGCGCCAGCAGCGGAACTAGCGTAGAGACCCAGTACTTC. Translation gives CASSGTSVETQYF.

The chain's CDR3 is CASSGVRGQPQHF. Written as DNA, the CDR3 is TGTGCCAGCTCAGGGGTGAGAGGGCAGCCCCAGCATTTT. The chain employs TRBV27 and TRBJ1-5; perhaps TRBD1 as D (6 bases). V lost 8 bases and J lost 7, with 15 bases in between. CDR1 is MNHEY and CDR2 is SMNVEV in the germline V gene (reference sequence). The CDR3 contains 13 residues.